The sequence of this T cell receptor (beta chain) was determined in a study of long-term antiretroviral therapy in people with HIV. Trimming stripped 1 base from V and 0 bases from J, with 9 bases between. This CDR3 region has 15 residues. CDR1 and CDR2 (germline): SGHTA, FQGNSA. This was the immunoSEQ v3.0 assay at survey level. Sequencing used immunoSEQ multiplex PCR; TCRdb keeps in-frame clones, though not all of them. The table lists 45,000 or so clones, 94% of them singletons. This rearrangement joins TRBV7-2 to TRBJ2-5, with unresolved D. The specimen was unsorted PBMCs, collected roughly 9.4 years after starting antiretroviral therapy. This sequence was found in a man aged 30 to 39 with HIV. The CDR3 DNA follows: TGTGCCAGCAGCTTAGGATCGGCGGACCAAGAGACCCAGTACTTC. This codes for CASSLGSADQETQYF.